The 30 T cell receptor beta chains listed next were all sequenced from one sample in a study of pediatric ulcerative colitis. The table came from immunoSEQ multiplex PCR; TCRdb's copy has only in-frame clones and leaves some out. Among 40,000 to 60,000 clones listed, 78% were seen once. One to two pinch biopsies were taken from the rectum during colonoscopy. The sequenced sample consisted of gut tissue. These receptors all stem from a girl aged 5-17 years with moderate ulcerative colitis.

The V call is TRBV19, the J call TRBJ1-5; TRBD1 matches 7 bases. J lost 6 bases, V lost 1 base, and 6 bases had no gene match. This CDR3 has 15 amino acids. Germline V gene sequence: CDR1 LNHDA, CDR2 SQIVND (reference sequence). The CDR3 reads CASSIGAGGGQPQHF. In DNA form, the CDR3 reads TGTGCCAGTAGTATAGGGGCAGGGGGTGGTCAGCCCCAGCATTTT.

J is TRBJ2-2 and V is TRBV27, with TRBD2 identical over 7 bases. CDR1 is MNHEY, CDR2 SMNVEV, per germline (reference sequence). V gave up 4 bases and J gave up 5 bases; unmatched junction bases: 10. This CDR3 contains 16 residues. CDR3 residues: CASSSLLAEGTGELFF. Written as DNA, the CDR3 is TGTGCCAGCAGTTCACTCCTAGCGGAGGGGACCGGGGAGCTGTTTTTT.

The rearrangement links TRBV6-6 to TRBJ1-2; TRBD1 matches at 7 bases. This CDR3 is 16 amino acids long. V shed 6 bases, J shed 3 bases, and the junction held 13 bases outside the gene matches. Germline CDR1 is MNHNY and CDR2 is SVGAGI (reference sequence). CDR3 DNA: TGTGCCAGCAGGAGGGGGCGGGGGGCTTGGTACTATGGCTACACCTTC. This encodes CASRRGRGAWYYGYTF.

This clone was counted between two and nine times. The chain links TRBV30 to TRBJ2-5; D is possibly TRBD2 (6 bases). This CDR3 comprises 16 residues. Looked up from germline, CDR1 is GTSNPN and CDR2 is SVGIG (reference sequence). Trimming left V 3 bases short and J 4 bases short, with 21 bases between. The CDR3 DNA reads TGTGCCTGGAGGAACTGGGACGGGAGCTTTTTAGAGACCCAGTACTTC. It encodes CAWRNWDGSFLETQYF.

V is TRBV30 and J is TRBJ1-1; maybe TRBD1 (5 bases). V lost 2 bases and J 1 base, leaving 14 bases between the germline ends. The CDR3 sequence is 15 residues long. CDR1 GTSNPN and CDR2 SVGIG come from the germline V gene (reference sequence). CDR3 bases: TGTGCCTGGAGTCCATACGGGCAGGGGAACACTGAAGCTTTCTTT. Its protein is CAWSPYGQGNTEAFF.

This clone was seen more than once but under ten times. The gene calls are TRBV5-1 and TRBJ2-1; maybe TRBD2 (6 bases). Trimming removed 0 bases from V and 15 bases from J, with 13 bases in between. This CDR3 comprises 12 residues. Per the germline V gene, CDR1 is SGHRS and CDR2 is YFSETQ. The CDR3 here is CASSLETGGAFF. The CDR3 DNA follows: TGCGCCAGCAGCTTGGAAACTGGCGGGGCGTTCTTC.

This clone was counted only a few times. This chain uses TRBV5-4 with TRBJ2-1, with 8 bases matching TRBD1. The germline gives CDR1 SGHNT, CDR2 YYREEE (reference sequence). The CDR3 extends over 16 amino acids. V lost 3 bases, J lost 4 bases, and 9 bases stayed unmatched. CDR3 amino acids: CASSSQGADRYNEQFF. CDR3 coding DNA: TGTGCCAGCAGCTCTCAGGGGGCAGATCGGTACAATGAGCAGTTCTTC. The variable domain in full, with the rest retrieved from reference TRBV5-4 and TRBJ2-1, is ETGVTQSPTHLIKTRGQQVTLRCSSQSGHNTVSWYQQALGQGPQFIFQYYREEENGRGNFPPRFSGLQFPNYSSELNVNALELDDSALYLCASSSQGADRYNEQFFGPGTRLTVL.

The table lists this clone with a count of one. The identical CDR3 is also encoded by other nucleotide sequences in the sample. The chain is built from TRBV5-6 and TRBJ2-7, with D unresolved. The CDR3 consists of 13 residues. Trimming shortened V by 2 bases and J by 2 bases, and 8 bases separated the two germline ends. Germline values: CDR1 SGHDT, CDR2 YYEEEE. The CDR3 bases are TGTGCCAGCAGCTTACCGTATACCTACGAGCAGTACTTC. This encodes CASSLPYTYEQYF.

The genes are TRBV18 and TRBJ2-7; 9 positions match TRBD2. The J segment lost 5 bases and the V segment lost 3 bases, leaving 5 bases of the junction unmatched. CDR3 length equals 14 residues. In germline, CDR1 is KGHSH, CDR2 LQKENI. This chain's CDR3 is CASSPAGGPNEQYF. The CDR3 nucleotides read TGTGCCAGCTCACCTGCGGGAGGGCCGAACGAGCAGTACTTC.

V gene TRBV19 combines with J gene TRBJ2-1; TRBD2 might be the D (6 bases). Germline V gives CDR1 LNHDA, CDR2 SQIVND (reference sequence). V was pared by 5 bases and J by 3 bases, with 14 bases between. The CDR3 sequence is 15 residues long. The CDR3 DNA reads as TGTGCCAGTAGTGTTCGTAATAGCGGCTACAATGAGCAGTTCTTC. It encodes CASSVRNSGYNEQFF.

V gene TRBV5-1 combines with J gene TRBJ1-1; the match to TRBD1 covers 8 bases. This CDR3 has 16 amino acids. The V segment lost 2 bases and the J segment 2 bases; nucleotides outside the gene matches: 8. From germline, CDR1 is SGHRS and CDR2 YFSETQ. In nucleotides, the CDR3 is TGCGCCAGCAGCTTCCTTCAGGGGGCTCTAAACACTGAAGCTTTCTTT. It yields the protein CASSFLQGALNTEAFF.

This clone was seen once. The chain is built from TRBV9 and TRBJ2-5; possibly TRBD2 for D (5 bases). The CDR3 extends over 15 amino acids. Germline lookup yields CDR1 SGDLS and CDR2 YYNGEE. Trimming pared 0 bases from V and 5 bases from J, leaving 14 bases between. The CDR3 region is CASSVDSLREETQYF. CDR3 coding DNA: TGTGCCAGCAGCGTAGATTCCCTAAGGGAGGAGACCCAGTACTTC.

Note on this clone: Other DNA variants within this sample encode the same CDR3. The chain couples TRBV7-9 to TRBJ1-5; a weak D match, TRBD1 (6 bases). Germline CDR1 reads SEHNR; CDR2 reads FQNEAQ (reference sequence). CDR3 size: 14 residues. V was cut by 1 base and J by 3 bases, with 7 bases left in between. The CDR3 loop is CASSLGGLNQPQHF. DNA for the CDR3: TGTGCCAGCAGCTTAGGGGGGCTCAATCAGCCCCAGCATTTT.

This clone was observed a handful of times. The J gene is TRBJ2-1, the V gene TRBV5-8; TRBD1 matches at 10 bases. This CDR3 is built from 13 residues. V dropped 3 bases and J dropped 8; count of bases not matched to a gene: 2. CDR1 and CDR2 from the germline V gene are SGHTS and YDEGEE. Written as DNA, the CDR3 is TGTGCCAGCAGCTGGACAGGGGGGTATGAGCAGTTCTTC. This gives the protein CASSWTGGYEQFF.

V usage is TRBV5-7 and J usage is TRBJ2-7; 7 bases align to TRBD1. TRBV5-7 is annotated as an ORF whose role is uncertain. The CDR3 contains 16 residues. J lost 2 bases, V lost 0 bases, and 8 bases had no gene match. The CDR3 bases are TGTGCCAGCAGCTTGGGGTACCGGGACAGCGCCTACGAGCAGTACTTC. Translated, it gives CASSLGYRDSAYEQYF.

CDR3: CASSFDPVMNTEAFF. DNA for the CDR3: TGCGCCAGCAGCTTCGACCCTGTGATGAACACTGAAGCTTTCTTT. This chain links TRBV5-1 with TRBJ1-1; unclear D gene. The germline V and J ends were trimmed by 2 bases and 0 bases, with 11 bases remaining between them. The CDR3 contains 15 residues. The germline gives CDR1 SGHRS, CDR2 YFSETQ.

V is TRBV9 and J is TRBJ2-2; no firm D call. The V gene lost 0 bases and the J gene lost 4 bases, with 7 bases spanning the gap. The CDR3 is 14 amino acids. Germline values: CDR1 SGDLS, CDR2 YYNGEE. The DNA of the CDR3 is TGTGCCAGCAGCGTAGCCCCTCCCACCGGGGAGCTGTTTTTT. Residues: CASSVAPPTGELFF.

This chain joins TRBV7-9 and TRBJ2-1; 7 nucleotides agree with TRBD2. In germline, CDR1 is SEHNR, CDR2 FQNEAQ (reference sequence). The CDR3 extends over 17 amino acids. V lost 3 bases to trimming and J lost 0 bases; unmatched junction nucleotides: 8. The CDR3 region is CASSFPLGGSSYNEQFF. The CDR3 nucleotides read TGTGCCAGCAGCTTCCCCTTGGGCGGGAGCTCCTACAATGAGCAGTTCTTC.

Here the CDR3 reads CASGNMGLAGYEQYF. In nucleotides, the CDR3 is TGTGCCAGCGGAAACATGGGACTAGCGGGGTACGAGCAGTACTTC. This chain connects TRBV5-4 to TRBJ2-7, with 13 nucleotides matching TRBD2. The V gene end was trimmed by 7 bases and the J gene end by 4 bases; junction bases not matched to a gene: 8. This CDR3 is 15 amino acids long. In germline, CDR1 is SGHNT, CDR2 YYREEE (reference sequence).

The rearrangement joins TRBV2 to TRBJ2-1; D not resolved. CDR3 length: 14 residues. Trimming left V 5 bases short and J 4 bases short, with 12 bases between. Germline V gene lookup returns CDR1 SNHLY and CDR2 FYNNEI. The CDR3 here is CASSTSPTYNEQFF. The DNA for the CDR3 is TGTGCCAGCAGTACCTCTCCGACTTACAATGAGCAGTTCTTC.

This clone was counted once. The chain combines TRBV19 with TRBJ2-2, with 10 nucleotides matching TRBD2. CDR1 and CDR2 from the germline V gene are LNHDA and SQIVND (reference sequence). Trimming at V came to 3 bases and at J to 4 bases, leaving 11 bases not matched to a gene. There are 18 residues in the CDR3. The CDR3 loop reads CASSIGGIAGGGTGELFF. As DNA, the CDR3 is TGTGCCAGTAGTATCGGGGGGATAGCGGGAGGCGGCACCGGGGAGCTGTTTTTT.

The gene calls are TRBV5-5 and TRBJ2-5, with D perhaps matching TRBD2 (7 bases). V lost 5 bases to trimming and J lost 1 base, with 15 bases between them. Germline V CDR1 and CDR2: SGHKS, YYEKEE (reference sequence). This CDR3 contains 15 residues. The CDR3 coding sequence is TGTGCCAGCAGGCGCGGGGGCCACCTCCAAGAGACCCAGTACTTC. Amino acid sequence: CASRRGGHLQETQYF.

This sequence joins TRBV11-2 and TRBJ1-4, with D possibly matching TRBD1 (5 bases). Trimming cost V 3 bases and J 9 bases, with 20 bases left between them. In germline, CDR1 is SGHAT, CDR2 FQNNGV. The CDR3 spans 16 residues. CDR3 region: CASSFNRQGGSQKLFF. CDR3 in DNA: TGTGCCAGCAGCTTTAATCGGCAGGGTGGGTCGCAAAAACTGTTTTTT.

The J gene is TRBJ1-2, the V gene TRBV29-1; no clear D. The CDR3 is 12 amino acids. Looked up from germline, CDR1 is SQVTM and CDR2 is ANQGSEA. Trimming stripped 6 bases from V and 2 bases from J, with 10 bases between. The CDR3: CSVKGANYGYTF. For the CDR3, the DNA is TGCAGCGTCAAGGGAGCAAACTATGGCTACACCTTC.

DNA of the CDR3: TGCGCCAGCAGCTTGGACAGGGGCTCCTATAATTCACCCCTCCACTTT. The encoded protein is CASSLDRGSYNSPLHF. The V gene is TRBV5-1, the J gene TRBJ1-6, with TRBD1 matching over 7 bases. Trimming removed 0 bases from V and 0 bases from J; junction bases left unmatched: 0. This CDR3 has 16 amino acids. Germline V CDR1 and CDR2: SGHRS, YFSETQ.

This sequence joins TRBV7-2 and TRBJ1-1; possibly TRBD1 for D (5 bases). CDR3 length equals 13 residues. Per the germline V gene, CDR1 is SGHTA and CDR2 is FQGNSA. The V gene lost 5 bases and the J gene lost 7 bases, with 14 bases spanning the gap. The CDR3 nucleotides are TGTGCCAGCAGCCAACAGATAGGGGTTGAAGCTTTCTTT. Protein product: CASSQQIGVEAFF.

Regarding this clone: The same CDR3 can be traced to other DNA sequences in this sample. This sequence joins TRBV5-4 and TRBJ2-1, with 10 positions matching TRBD1. V shed 0 bases, J shed 7 bases, and the junction held 4 bases outside the gene matches. The CDR3 loop spans 15 amino acids. Per germline, CDR1 SGHNT and CDR2 YYREEE (reference sequence). The CDR3 sequence: CASSLGGQGRNEQFF. CDR3 DNA: TGTGCCAGCAGCTTGGGGGGACAGGGGAGGAATGAGCAGTTCTTC. The complete variable domain, with remaining parts taken from reference TRBV5-4 and TRBJ2-1, reads ETGVTQSPTHLIKTRGQQVTLRCSSQSGHNTVSWYQQALGQGPQFIFQYYREEENGRGNFPPRFSGLQFPNYSSELNVNALELDDSALYLCASSLGGQGRNEQFFGPGTRLTVL.

In this sample, this clone turned up once. The V gene is TRBV11-2, the J gene TRBJ1-2; 7 bases are shared with TRBD1. Germline CDR1 SGHAT, CDR2 FQNNGV. Trimming at V came to 10 bases and at J to 4 bases, leaving 12 bases not matched to a gene. The CDR3 is made up of 14 amino acids. Written as DNA, the CDR3 is TGTGCCACCCCGTCCAGGGGGAAGGGCTATGGCTACACCTTC. This codes for CATPSRGKGYGYTF. Supplemented by reference TRBV11-2 and TRBJ1-2, the full variable domain reads EAGVAQSPRYKIIEKRQSVAFWCNPISGHATLYWYQQILGQGPKLLIQFQNNGVVDDSQLPKDRFSAERLKGVDSTLKIQPAKLEDSAVYLCATPSRGKGYGYTFGSGTRLTVV.

The V gene is TRBV6-5, the J gene TRBJ1-2; 12 bases are shared with TRBD1. CDR3 length: 15 residues. Per the germline V gene, CDR1 is MNHEY and CDR2 is SVGAGI. The V and J ends lost 6 bases and 8 bases, in that order; junction bases with no gene match: 10. In nucleotides, the CDR3 is TGTGCCAGCAGGGGCCGGGACAGGGGGCGGGAGGGCTACACCTTC. Translation gives CASRGRDRGREGYTF.

About this clone itself: Germline is not matched at one junction end, which may reflect a read error. The chain uses TRBV7-2 and TRBJ1-1; D may be TRBD1 (6 bases). Germline CDR1 is SGHTA and CDR2 is FQGNSA. The CDR3 loop spans 14 amino acids. The CDR3 DNA reads as TGTGCCAGCAGCTACCTGAGGGGGAACGCTGAAGCTTTCTTT. Translated: CASSYLRGNAEAFF.